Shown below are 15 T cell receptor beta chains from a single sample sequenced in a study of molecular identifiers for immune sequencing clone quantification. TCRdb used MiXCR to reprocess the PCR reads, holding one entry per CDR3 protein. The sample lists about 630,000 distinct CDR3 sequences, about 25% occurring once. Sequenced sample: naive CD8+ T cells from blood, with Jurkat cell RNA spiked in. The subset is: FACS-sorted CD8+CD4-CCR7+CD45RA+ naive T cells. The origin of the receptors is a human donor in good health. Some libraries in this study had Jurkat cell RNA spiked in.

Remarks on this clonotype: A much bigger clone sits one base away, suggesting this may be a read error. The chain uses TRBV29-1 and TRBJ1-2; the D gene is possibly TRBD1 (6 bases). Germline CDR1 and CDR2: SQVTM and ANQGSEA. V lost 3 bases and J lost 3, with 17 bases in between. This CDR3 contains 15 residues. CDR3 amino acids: CSVEGSKQGYYGYTF. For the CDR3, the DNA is TGCAGCGTTGAGGGCTCGAAACAGGGTTACTATGGCTACACCTTC.

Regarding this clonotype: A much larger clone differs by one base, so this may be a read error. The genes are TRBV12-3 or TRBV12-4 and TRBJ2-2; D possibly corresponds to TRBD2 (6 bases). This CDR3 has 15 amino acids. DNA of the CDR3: TGTGCCAGCAGCCTACCCGACGGAAAGCCCGGGGGGCTGTTTTTT. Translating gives CASSLPDGKPGGLFF.

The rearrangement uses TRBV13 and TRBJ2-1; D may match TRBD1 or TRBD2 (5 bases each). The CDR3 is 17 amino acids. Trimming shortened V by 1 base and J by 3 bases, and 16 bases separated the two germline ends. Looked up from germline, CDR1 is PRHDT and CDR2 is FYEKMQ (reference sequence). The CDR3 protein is CASSLEAGTKNYNEQFF. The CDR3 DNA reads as TGTGCCAGCAGCTTAGAGGCAGGGACCAAGAACTACAATGAGCAGTTCTTC.

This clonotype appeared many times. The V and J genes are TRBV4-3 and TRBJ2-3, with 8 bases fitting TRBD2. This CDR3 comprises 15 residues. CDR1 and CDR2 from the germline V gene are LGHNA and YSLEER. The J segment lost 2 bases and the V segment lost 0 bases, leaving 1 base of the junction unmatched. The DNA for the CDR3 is TGCGCCAGCAGCCAAGACGGGAGGGCCACAGATACGCAGTATTTT. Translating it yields CASSQDGRATDTQYF.

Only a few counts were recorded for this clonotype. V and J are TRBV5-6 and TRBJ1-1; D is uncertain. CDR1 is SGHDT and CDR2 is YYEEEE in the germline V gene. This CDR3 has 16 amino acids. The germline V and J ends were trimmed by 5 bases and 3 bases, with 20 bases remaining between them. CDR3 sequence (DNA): TGTGCCAGCAGGGGGTTGGCGGAACGGCGGGACACTGAAGCTTTCTTT. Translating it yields CASRGLAERRDTEAFF.

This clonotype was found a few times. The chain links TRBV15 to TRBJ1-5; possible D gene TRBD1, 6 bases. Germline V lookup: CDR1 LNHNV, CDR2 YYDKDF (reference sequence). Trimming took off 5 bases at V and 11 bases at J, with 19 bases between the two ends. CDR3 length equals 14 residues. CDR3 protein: CATSGSGVVRAQHF. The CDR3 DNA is TGTGCCACCAGCGGTTCAGGGGTGGTTAGGGCCCAGCATTTT.

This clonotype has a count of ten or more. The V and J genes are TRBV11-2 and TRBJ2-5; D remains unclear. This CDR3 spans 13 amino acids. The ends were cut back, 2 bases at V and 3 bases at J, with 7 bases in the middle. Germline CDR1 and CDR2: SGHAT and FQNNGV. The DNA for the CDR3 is TGTGCCAGCAGCTTATCTGGGGAAGAGACCCAGTACTTC. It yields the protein CASSLSGEETQYF.

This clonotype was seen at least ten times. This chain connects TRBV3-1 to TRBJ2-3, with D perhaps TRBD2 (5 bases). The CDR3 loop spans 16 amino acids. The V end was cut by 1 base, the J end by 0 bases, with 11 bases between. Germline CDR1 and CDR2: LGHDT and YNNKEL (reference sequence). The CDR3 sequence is CASSQVLAPSTDTQYF. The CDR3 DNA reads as TGTGCCAGCAGCCAAGTGCTAGCCCCTAGCACAGATACGCAGTATTTT.

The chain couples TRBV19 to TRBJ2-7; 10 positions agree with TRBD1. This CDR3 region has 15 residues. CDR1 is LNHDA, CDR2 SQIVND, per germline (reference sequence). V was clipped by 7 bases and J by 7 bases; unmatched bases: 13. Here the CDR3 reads CASTRTGGFLGEQYF. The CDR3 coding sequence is TGTGCCAGTACCCGGACAGGGGGTTTCTTGGGGGAGCAGTACTTC.

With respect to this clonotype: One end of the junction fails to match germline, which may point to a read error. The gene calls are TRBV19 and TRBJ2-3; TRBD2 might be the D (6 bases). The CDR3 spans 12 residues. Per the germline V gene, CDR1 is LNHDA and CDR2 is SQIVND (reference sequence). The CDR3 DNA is TGTGACAGTAGCCTAGCGACAGATACGCAGTATTTT. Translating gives CDSSLATDTQYF. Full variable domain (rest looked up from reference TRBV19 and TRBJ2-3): DGGITQSPKYLFRKEGQNVTLSCEQNLNHDAMYWYRQDPGQGLRLIYYSQIVNDFQKGDIAEGYSVSREKKESFPLTVTSAQKNPTAFYLCDSSLATDTQYFGPGTRLTVL.

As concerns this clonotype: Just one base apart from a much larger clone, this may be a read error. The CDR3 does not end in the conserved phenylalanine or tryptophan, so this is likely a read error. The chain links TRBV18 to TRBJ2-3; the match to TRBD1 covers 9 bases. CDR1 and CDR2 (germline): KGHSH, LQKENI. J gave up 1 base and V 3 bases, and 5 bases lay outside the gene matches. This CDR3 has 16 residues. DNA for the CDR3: TGTGCCAGCTCACCCGCCACAGGGGGCGGCACAGATACGCAGTATCTT. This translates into CASSPATGGGTDTQYL.

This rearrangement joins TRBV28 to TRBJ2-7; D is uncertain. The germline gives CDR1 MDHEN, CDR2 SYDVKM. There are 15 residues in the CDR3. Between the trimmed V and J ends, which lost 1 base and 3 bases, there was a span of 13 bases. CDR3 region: CASSLSRSSDYEQYF. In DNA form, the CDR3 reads TGTGCCAGCAGTTTATCTAGATCCTCAGACTACGAGCAGTACTTC.

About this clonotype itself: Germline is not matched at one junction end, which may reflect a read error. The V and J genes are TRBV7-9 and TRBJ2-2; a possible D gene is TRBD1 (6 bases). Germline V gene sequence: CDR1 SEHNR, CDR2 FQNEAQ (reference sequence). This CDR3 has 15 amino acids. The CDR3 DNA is TGTGCCAGCAGCTCATGGGGACAAAACACCGGGGAGCCGTTTTTT. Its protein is CASSSWGQNTGEPFF.

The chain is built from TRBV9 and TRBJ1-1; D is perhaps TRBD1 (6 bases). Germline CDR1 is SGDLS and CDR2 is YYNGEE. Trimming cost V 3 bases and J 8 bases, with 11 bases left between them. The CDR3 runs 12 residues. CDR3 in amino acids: CASSATTGEAFF. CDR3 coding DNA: TGTGCCAGCAGCGCTACGACAGGAGAAGCTTTCTTT. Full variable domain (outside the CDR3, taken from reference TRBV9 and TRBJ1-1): DSGVTQTPKHLITATGQRVTLRCSPRSGDLSVYWYQQSLDQGLQFLIQYYNGEERAKGNILERFSAQQFPDLHSELNLSSLELGDSALYFCASSATTGEAFFGQGTRLTVV.

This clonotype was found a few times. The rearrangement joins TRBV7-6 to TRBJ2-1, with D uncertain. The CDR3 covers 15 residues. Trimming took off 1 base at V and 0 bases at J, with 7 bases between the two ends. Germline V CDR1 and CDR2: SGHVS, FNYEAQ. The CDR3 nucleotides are TGTGCCAGCAGCTTAGACTGGAGCTCCTACAATGAGCAGTTCTTC. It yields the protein CASSLDWSSYNEQFF.